Listed below are T cell receptor beta chains from one sample, sequenced in a study of cytomegalovirus exposure and HLA in healthy donors. Generated by immunoSEQ multiplex PCR, the TCRdb table keeps only in-frame clones and is missing some. The sample shows some 90,000 clones, less than 70% of them seen only once. What was sequenced was PBMCs. These receptors were taken from a man aged 50-60 years in good health and CMV-seronegative. CDR3s include the opening cysteine and the closing phenylalanine or tryptophan. A D gene is named only where the DNA matches it firmly. Not every row has a clone size; where given, it reads once, few, many or a size class.

J,V,D,size,CDR3,DNA
TRBJ1-1,TRBV7-9,.,few,CASSLVEGRTEAFF,TGTGCCAGCAGCTTAGTCGAGGGGAGGACTGAAGCTTTCTTT
TRBJ2-1,TRBV6-1,TRBD2,.,CASSESLPGTSVSNEQFF,TGTGCCAGCAGTGAGTCTTTACCCGGGACTAGCGTATCGAATGAGCAGTTCTTC
TRBJ1-1,TRBV29-1,.,few,CSVEIQGGGTEAFF,TGCAGCGTTGAAATACAGGGTGGAGGCACTGAAGCTTTCTTT
TRBJ2-7,TRBV5-1,TRBD1,.,CASSFGTGGNEQYF,TGCGCCAGCAGCTTCGGGACAGGGGGTAACGAGCAGTACTTC
TRBJ1-3,TRBV30,.,.,CAWTGSAGNTIYF,TGTGCCTGGACCGGTTCTGCTGGAAACACCATATATTTT
TRBJ2-1,TRBV15,.,.,CATSLGQVYSNEQFF,TGTGCCACCAGCTTGGGCCAGGTGTACTCTAATGAGCAGTTCTTC
TRBJ2-3,TRBV19,TRBD2,few,CASSQFTPGLAGGSTDTQYF,TGTGCCAGTAGTCAATTTACTCCGGGACTAGCGGGAGGGAGCACAGATACGCAGTATTTT
TRBJ2-3,TRBV9,.,once,CASSVTQGPDTQYF,TGTGCCAGCAGCGTAACCCAGGGCCCAGATACGCAGTATTTT
TRBJ2-5,TRBV5-1,TRBD1,.,CASSWARDRGGLRETQYF,TGCGCCAGCAGCTGGGCCCGGGACAGGGGAGGGTTACGAGAGACCCAGTACTTC
TRBJ1-1,TRBV28,TRBD1,.,CASRFDRGGLRLEAFF,TGTGCCAGCAGGTTCGATCGAGGGGGCCTGAGGTTAGAAGCTTTCTTT